This record concerns one T cell receptor (beta chain) sequence. The source of the sample is a study of blood T cells in healthy people across ages. A second PCR, run for about 7 to 11 cycles, used a sample-barcoded 5' primer plus a J-beta primer mix. TCRdb re-analysed the 5' RACE reads in MiXCR, keeping a single row per CDR3 protein. This table holds under 700,000 distinct CDR3 sequences, approximately 25% found once. These records were also assigned to another study, of T cells of mothers and their children.

The clonotype comes from a boy younger than 18 in good health. Material for sequencing was blood.

CDR3 protein: CASSVSGEANEKLFF. CDR3 coding DNA: TGTGCCAGCAGCGTCTCGGGGGAAGCTAATGAAAAACTGTTTTTT. The chain employs TRBV25-1 and TRBJ1-4; TRBD1 might be the D (5 bases). Trimming took 6 bases from V and 3 from J, leaving 14 bases between them. This CDR3 spans 15 amino acids. Germline V lookup: CDR1 MGHDK, CDR2 SYGVNS.